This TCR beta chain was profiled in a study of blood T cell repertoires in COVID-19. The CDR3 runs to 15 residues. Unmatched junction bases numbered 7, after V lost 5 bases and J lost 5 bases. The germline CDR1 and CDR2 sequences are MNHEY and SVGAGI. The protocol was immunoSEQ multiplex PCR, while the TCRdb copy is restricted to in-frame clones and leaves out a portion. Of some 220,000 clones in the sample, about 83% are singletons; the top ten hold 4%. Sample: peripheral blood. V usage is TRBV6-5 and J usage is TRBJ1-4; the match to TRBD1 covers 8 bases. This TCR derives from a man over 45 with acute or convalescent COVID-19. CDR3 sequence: CASSTGGRGNEKLFF. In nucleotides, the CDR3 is TGTGCCAGCAGTACAGGGGGGCGGGGGAATGAAAAACTGTTTTTT.